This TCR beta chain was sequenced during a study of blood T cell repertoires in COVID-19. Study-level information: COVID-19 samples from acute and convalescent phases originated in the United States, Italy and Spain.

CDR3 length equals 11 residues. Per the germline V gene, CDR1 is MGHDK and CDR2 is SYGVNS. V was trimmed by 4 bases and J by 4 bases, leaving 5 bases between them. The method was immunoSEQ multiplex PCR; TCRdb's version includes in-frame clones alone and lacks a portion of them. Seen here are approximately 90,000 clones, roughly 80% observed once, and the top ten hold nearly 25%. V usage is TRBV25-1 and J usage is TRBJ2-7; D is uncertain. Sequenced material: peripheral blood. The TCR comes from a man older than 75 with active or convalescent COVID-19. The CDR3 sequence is CASSALYEQYF. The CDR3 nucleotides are TGTGCCAGCAGTGCTCTGTACGAGCAGTACTTC.